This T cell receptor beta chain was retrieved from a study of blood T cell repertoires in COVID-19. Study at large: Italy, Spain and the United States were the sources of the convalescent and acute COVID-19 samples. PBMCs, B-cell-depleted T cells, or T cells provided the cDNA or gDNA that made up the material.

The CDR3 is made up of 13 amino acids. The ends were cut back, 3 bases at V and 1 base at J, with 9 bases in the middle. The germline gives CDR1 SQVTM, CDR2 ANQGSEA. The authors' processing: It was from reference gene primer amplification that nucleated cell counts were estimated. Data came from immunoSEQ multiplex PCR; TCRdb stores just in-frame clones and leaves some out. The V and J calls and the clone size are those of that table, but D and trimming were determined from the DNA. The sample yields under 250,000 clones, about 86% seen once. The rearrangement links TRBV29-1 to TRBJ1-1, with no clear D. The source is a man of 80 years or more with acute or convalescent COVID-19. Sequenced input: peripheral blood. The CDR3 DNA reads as TGCAGCGTTGATTTGGGCTCGAACACTGAAGCTTTCTTT. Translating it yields CSVDLGSNTEAFF.